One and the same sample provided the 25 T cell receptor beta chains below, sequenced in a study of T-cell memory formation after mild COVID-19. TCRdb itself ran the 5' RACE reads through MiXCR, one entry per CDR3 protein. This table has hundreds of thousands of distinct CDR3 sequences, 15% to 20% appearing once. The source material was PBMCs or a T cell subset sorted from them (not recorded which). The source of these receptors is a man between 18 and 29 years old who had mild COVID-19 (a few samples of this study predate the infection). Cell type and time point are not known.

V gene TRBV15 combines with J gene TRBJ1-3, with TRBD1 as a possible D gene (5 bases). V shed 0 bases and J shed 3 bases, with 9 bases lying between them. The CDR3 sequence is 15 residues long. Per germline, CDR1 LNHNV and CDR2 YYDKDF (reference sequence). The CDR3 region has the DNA TGTGCCACCAGCAGAGATTTCAGGGTTGGAAACACCATATATTTT. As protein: CATSRDFRVGNTIYF.

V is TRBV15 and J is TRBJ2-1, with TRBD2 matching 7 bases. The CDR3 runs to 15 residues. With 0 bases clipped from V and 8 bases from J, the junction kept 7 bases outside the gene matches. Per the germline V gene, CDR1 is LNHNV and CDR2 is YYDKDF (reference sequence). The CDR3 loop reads CATSRERGGRHEQFF. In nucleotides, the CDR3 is TGTGCCACCAGCAGAGAGCGCGGGGGAAGGCATGAGCAGTTCTTC.

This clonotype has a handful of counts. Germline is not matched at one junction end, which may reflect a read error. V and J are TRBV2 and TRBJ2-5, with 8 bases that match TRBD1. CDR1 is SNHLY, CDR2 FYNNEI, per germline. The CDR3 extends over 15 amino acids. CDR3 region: CASREDRGSWETQYF. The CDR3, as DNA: TGTGCCAGCAGGGAAGACAGGGGTAGTTGGGAGACCCAGTACTTC.

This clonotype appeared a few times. CDR3 nucleotides: TGCAGCGCCTCGAGACAGTCCCAAGAGACCCAGTACTTC. Translating it yields CSASRQSQETQYF. The rearrangement uses TRBV29-1 and TRBJ2-5; tentatively, D is TRBD1 (5 bases). Germline V gives CDR1 SQVTM, CDR2 ANQGSEA. V lost 7 bases to trimming and J lost 1 base, with 13 bases between them. This CDR3 contains 13 residues.

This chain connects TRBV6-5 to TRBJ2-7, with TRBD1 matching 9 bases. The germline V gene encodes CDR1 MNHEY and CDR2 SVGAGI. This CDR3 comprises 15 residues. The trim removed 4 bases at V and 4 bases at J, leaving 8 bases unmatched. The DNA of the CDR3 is TGTGCCAGCAGTTCCAAACCGGGACAGGGTTACGAGCAGTACTTC. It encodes CASSSKPGQGYEQYF.

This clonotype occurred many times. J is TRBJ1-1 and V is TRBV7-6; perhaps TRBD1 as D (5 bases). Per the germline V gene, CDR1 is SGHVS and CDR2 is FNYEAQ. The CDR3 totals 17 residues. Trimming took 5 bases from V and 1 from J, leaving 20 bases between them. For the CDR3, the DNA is TGTGCCAGCAGCGCGAGGCCAGGGAGGATTAAGAACACTGAAGCTTTCTTT. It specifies CASSARPGRIKNTEAFF. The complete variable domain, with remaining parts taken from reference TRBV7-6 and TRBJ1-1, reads GAGVSQSPRYKVTKRGQDVALRCDPISGHVSLYWYRQALGQGPEFLTYFNYEAQQDKSGLPNDRFSAERPEGSISTLTIQRTEQRDSAMYRCASSARPGRIKNTEAFFGQGTRLTVV.

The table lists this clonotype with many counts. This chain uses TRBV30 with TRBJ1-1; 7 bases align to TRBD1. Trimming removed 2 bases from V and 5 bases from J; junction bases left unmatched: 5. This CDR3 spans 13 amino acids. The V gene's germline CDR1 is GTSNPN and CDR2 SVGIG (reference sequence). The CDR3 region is CAWSKARGTEAFF. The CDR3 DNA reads TGTGCCTGGAGTAAGGCCAGGGGGACTGAAGCTTTCTTT.

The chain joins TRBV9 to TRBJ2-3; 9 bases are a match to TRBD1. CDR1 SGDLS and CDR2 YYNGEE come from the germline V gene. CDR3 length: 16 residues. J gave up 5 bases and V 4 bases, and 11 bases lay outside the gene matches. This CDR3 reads CASSLGQGRRLDTQYF. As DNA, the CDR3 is TGTGCCAGCAGCCTTGGACAGGGGAGGCGTTTAGATACGCAGTATTTT.

The CDR3 DNA is TGTGCCAGCTCATCGGACAGGGGAATTGGCTACACCTTC. This encodes CASSSDRGIGYTF. This chain connects TRBV18 to TRBJ1-2; 9 positions match TRBD1. This CDR3 contains 13 residues. Germline V gives CDR1 KGHSH, CDR2 LQKENI. V shed 5 bases, J shed 7 bases, and the junction held 5 bases outside the gene matches.

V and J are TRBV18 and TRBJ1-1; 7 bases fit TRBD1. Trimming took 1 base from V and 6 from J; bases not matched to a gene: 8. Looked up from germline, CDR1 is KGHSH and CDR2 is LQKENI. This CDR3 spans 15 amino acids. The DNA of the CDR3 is TGTGCCAGCTCACCACTCTTAACAGGGGAGGCTGAAGCTTTCTTT. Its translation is CASSPLLTGEAEAFF.

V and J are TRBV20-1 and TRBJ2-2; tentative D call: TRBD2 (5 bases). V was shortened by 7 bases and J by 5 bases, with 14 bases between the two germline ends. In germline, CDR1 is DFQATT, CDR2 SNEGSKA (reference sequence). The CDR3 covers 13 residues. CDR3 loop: CSGGNPGTGELFF. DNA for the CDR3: TGCAGTGGGGGTAATCCGGGGACCGGGGAGCTGTTTTTT.

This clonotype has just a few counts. The DNA for the CDR3 is TGTGCCAGCAGCCAGACACCTTCCTACGAGCAGTACGTC. Encoded protein: CASSQTPSYEQYV. The chain uses TRBV28 and TRBJ2-7, with unresolved D. V shed 6 bases and J shed 1 base, with 10 bases lying between them. This CDR3 is 13 amino acids long. The germline V gene has CDR1 MDHEN and CDR2 SYDVKM.

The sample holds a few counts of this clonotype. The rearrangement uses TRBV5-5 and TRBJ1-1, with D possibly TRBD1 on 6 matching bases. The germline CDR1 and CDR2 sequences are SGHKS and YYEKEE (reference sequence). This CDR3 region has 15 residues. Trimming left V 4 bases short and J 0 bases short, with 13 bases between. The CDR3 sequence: CASSGTGTLNTEAFF. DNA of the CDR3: TGTGCCAGCAGCGGAACAGGGACTCTGAACACTGAAGCTTTCTTT.

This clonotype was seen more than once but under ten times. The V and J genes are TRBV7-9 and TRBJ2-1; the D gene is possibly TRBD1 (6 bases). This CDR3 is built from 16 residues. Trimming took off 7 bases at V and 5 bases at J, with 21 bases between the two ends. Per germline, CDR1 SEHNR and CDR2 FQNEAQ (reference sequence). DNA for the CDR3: TGTGCCAGCACTCGTTTTGGGACAAGGGGAAACAATGAGCAGTTCTTC. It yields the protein CASTRFGTRGNNEQFF. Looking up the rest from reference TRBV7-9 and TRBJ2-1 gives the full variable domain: DTGVSQNPRHKITKRGQNVTFRCDPISEHNRLYWYRQTLGQGPEFLTYFQNEAQLEKSRLLSDRFSAERPKGSFSTLEIQRTEQGDSAMYLCASTRFGTRGNNEQFFGPGTRLTVL.

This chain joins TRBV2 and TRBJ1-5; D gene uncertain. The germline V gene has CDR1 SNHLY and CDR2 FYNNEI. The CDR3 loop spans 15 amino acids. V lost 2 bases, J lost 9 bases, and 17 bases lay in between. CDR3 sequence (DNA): TGTGCCAGCAGTGAAATAGGCAGGCCCCTCAGGCCCCAGCATTTT. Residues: CASSEIGRPLRPQHF.

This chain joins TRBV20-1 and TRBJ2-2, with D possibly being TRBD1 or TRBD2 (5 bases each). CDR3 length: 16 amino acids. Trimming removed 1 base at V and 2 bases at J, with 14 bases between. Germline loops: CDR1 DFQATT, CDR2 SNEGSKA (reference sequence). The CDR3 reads CSARAAGTANTGELFF. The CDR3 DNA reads TGCAGTGCTAGAGCTGCAGGGACGGCCAACACCGGGGAGCTGTTTTTT.

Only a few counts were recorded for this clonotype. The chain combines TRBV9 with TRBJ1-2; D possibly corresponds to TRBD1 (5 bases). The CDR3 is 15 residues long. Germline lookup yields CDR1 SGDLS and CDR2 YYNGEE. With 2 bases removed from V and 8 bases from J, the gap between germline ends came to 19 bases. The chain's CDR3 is CASSVAGQGGRGYTF. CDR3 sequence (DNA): TGTGCCAGCAGCGTCGCGGGGCAGGGAGGACGCGGCTACACCTTC.

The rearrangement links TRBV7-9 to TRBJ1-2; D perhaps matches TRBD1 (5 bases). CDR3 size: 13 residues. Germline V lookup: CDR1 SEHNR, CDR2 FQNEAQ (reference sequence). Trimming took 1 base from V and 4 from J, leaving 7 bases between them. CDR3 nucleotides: TGTGCCAGCAGCTTAGAGGGGTTCTATGGCTACACCTTC. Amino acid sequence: CASSLEGFYGYTF. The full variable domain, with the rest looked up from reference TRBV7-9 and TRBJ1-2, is DTGVSQNPRHKITKRGQNVTFRCDPISEHNRLYWYRQTLGQGPEFLTYFQNEAQLEKSRLLSDRFSAERPKGSFSTLEIQRTEQGDSAMYLCASSLEGFYGYTFGSGTRLTVV.

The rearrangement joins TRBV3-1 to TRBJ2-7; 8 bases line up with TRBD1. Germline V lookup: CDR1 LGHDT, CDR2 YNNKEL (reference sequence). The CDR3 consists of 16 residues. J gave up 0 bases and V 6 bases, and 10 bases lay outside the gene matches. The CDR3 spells CASRPSRDRSSYEQYF. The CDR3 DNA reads TGTGCCAGCAGGCCTAGCCGGGACAGGAGCTCCTACGAGCAGTACTTC.

For the CDR3, the DNA is TGTGCCAGCAGCTTTGACCCCAGGACATCAGGTGAAGCTTTCTTT. Translated: CASSFDPRTSGEAFF. V usage is TRBV7-9 and J usage is TRBJ1-1; the D gene is possibly TRBD1 (5 bases). The ends were cut back, 3 bases at V and 7 bases at J, with 18 bases in the middle. The CDR3 totals 15 residues. Per germline, CDR1 SEHNR and CDR2 FQNEAQ (reference sequence).

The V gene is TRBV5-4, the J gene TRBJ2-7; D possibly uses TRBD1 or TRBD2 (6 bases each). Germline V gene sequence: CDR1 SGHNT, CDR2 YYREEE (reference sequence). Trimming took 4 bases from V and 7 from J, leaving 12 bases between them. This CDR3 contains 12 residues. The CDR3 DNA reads TGTGCCAGCAGCCGGGGGCTAGGAGAGCAGTACTTC. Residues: CASSRGLGEQYF.

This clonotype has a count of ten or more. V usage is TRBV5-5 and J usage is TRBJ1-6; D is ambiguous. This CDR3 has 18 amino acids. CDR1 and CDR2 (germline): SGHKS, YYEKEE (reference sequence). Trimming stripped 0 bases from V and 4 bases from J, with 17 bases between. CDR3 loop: CASSLGHVSRGYNSPLHF. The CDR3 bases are TGTGCCAGCAGCTTGGGCCACGTCTCCCGTGGATATAATTCACCCCTCCACTTT.

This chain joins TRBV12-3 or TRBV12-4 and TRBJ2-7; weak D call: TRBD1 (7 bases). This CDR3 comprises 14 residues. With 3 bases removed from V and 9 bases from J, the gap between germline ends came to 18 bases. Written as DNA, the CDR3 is TGTGCCAGCAGTTTTGGGGGGACAGTGGTAGGGCAGTACTTC. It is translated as CASSFGGTVVGQYF.

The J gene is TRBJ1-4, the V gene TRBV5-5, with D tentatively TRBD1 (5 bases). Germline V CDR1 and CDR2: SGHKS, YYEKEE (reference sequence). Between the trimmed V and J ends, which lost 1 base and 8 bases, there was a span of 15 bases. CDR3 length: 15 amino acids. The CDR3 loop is CASSLTRGLGEKLFF. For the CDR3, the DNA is TGTGCCAGCAGCTTGACAAGGGGCTTAGGGGAAAAACTGTTTTTT.

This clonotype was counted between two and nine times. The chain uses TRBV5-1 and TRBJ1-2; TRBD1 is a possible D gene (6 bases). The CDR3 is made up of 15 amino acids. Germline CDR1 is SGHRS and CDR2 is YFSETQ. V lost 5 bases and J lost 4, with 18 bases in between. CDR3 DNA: TGCGCCAGCAGGCTTGAGGGGGGCGAATCCTATGGCTACACCTTC. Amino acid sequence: CASRLEGGESYGYTF.